The clone carrying this T cell receptor beta chain was observed a single time. Method: immunoSEQ multiplex PCR; TCRdb's copy keeps in-frame clones and lacks some. In the table there are some 150,000 clones, 60% to 80% of which are singletons. These data come from a study of blood T cell repertoires in COVID-19. The material sequenced was peripheral blood. This TCR was sampled from a man in his fifties with active or convalescent COVID-19.

CDR3 amino acids: CASVYTTGELFF. The CDR3 DNA is TGTGCCAGCGTTTACACCACCGGGGAGCTGTTTTTT. The gene calls are TRBV28 and TRBJ2-2; D is undetermined. The V gene lost 8 bases and the J gene lost 4 bases, with 8 bases spanning the gap. Germline V gene lookup returns CDR1 MDHEN and CDR2 SYDVKM. The CDR3 consists of 12 residues.